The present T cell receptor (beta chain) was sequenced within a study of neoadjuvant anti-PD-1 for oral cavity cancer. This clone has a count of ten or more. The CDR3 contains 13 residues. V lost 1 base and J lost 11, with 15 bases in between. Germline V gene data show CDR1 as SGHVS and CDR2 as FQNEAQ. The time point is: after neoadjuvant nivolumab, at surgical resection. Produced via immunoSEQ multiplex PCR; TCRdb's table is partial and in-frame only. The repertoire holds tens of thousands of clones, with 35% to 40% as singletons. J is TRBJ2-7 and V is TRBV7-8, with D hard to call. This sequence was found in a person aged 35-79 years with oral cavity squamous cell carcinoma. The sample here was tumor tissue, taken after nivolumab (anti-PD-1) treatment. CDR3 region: CASSLEAARGEYF. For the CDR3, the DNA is TGTGCCAGCAGCTTAGAGGCCGCGCGTGGGGAGTACTTC.